The T cell receptor (beta chain) under discussion was sequenced for a study of cytomegalovirus exposure and HLA in healthy donors. The study, taken as a whole, reports: Reportedly, TCR beta sequences accurately predicted HLA-A and HLA-B alleles in most subjects.

Germline CDR1 reads LNHDA; CDR2 reads SQIVND (reference sequence). The V gene end was trimmed by 7 bases and the J gene end by 9 bases; junction bases not matched to a gene: 15. This CDR3 has 15 amino acids. Primers: 60 Vbeta forward and 13 Jbeta reverse. Assay: immunoSEQ multiplex PCR; the TCRdb copy retains only in-frame clones and omits some. Here the sample spans under 100,000 clones, about 86% being singletons. Only one count was recorded for this clone. The antigen is undetermined. The sequencing sample was made of PBMCs. This clonotype was sampled from a woman aged 70-85 years in good health and CMV-seropositive. V and J are TRBV19 and TRBJ2-1, with 7 nucleotides matching TRBD2. The CDR3, as DNA: TGTGCCAGTAAGGGTATGAGGCGGGAGTGGAGTGAGCAGTTCTTC. As protein: CASKGMRREWSEQFF.